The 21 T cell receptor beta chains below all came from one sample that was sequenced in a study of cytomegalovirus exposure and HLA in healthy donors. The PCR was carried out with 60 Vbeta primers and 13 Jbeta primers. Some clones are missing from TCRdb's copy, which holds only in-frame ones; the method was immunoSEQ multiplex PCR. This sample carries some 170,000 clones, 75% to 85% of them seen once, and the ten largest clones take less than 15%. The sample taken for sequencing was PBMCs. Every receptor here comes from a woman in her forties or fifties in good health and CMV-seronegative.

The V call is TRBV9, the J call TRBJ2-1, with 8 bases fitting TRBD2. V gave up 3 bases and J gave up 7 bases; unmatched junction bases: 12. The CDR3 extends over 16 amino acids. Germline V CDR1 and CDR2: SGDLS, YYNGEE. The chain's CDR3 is CASSEYGGGISNEQFF. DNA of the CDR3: TGTGCCAGCAGCGAATACGGGGGGGGGATTTCGAATGAGCAGTTCTTC.

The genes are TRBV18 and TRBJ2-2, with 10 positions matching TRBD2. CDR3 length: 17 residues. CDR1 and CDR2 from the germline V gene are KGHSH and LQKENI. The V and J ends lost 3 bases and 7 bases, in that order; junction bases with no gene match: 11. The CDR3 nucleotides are TGTGCCAGCTCACCGGTTCTAGCGGGAGATCAAGGCGGGGAGCTGTTTTTT. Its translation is CASSPVLAGDQGGELFF. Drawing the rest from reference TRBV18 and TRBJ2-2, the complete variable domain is NAGVMQNPRHLVRRRGQEARLRCSPMKGHSHVYWYRQLPEEGLKFMVYLQKENIIDESGMPKERFSAEFPKEGPSILRIQQVVRGDSAAYFCASSPVLAGDQGGELFFGEGSRLTVL.

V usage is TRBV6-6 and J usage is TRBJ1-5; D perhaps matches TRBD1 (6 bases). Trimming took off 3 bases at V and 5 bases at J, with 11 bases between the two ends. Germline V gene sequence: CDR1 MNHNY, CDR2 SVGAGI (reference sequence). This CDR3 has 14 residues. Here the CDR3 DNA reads TGTGCCAGCAGTTATAGGACAGAGTATCAGCCCCAGCATTTT. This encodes CASSYRTEYQPQHF.

The CDR3 protein is CASTNVGAPYEQYF. The CDR3 region has the DNA TGTGCCAGCACCAACGTGGGGGCCCCCTACGAGCAGTACTTC. J is TRBJ2-7 and V is TRBV5-8; a possible D gene is TRBD1 (6 bases). The length of the CDR3 is 14 residues. CDR1 is SGHTS, CDR2 YDEGEE, per germline. V lost 6 bases to trimming and J lost 2 bases, with 15 bases between them.

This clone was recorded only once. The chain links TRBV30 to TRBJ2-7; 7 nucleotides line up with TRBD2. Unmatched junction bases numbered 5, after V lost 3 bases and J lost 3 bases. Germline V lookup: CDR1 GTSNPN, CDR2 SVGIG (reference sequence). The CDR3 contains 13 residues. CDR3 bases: TGTGCCTGGAGACGGGGCGGGAGCTACGAGCAGTACTTC. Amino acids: CAWRRGGSYEQYF. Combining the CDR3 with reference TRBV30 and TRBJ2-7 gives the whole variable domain SQTIHQWPATLVQPVGSPLSLECTVEGTSNPNLYWYRQAAGRGLQLLFYSVGIGQISSEVPQNLSASRPQDRQFILSSKKLLLSDSGFYLCAWRRGGSYEQYFGPGTRLTVT.

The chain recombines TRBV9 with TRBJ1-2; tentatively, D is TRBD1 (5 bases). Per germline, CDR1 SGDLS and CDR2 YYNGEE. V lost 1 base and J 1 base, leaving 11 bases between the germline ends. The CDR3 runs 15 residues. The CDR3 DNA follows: TGTGCCAGCAGCGTATCCTGGGGCAATAACTATGGCTACACCTTC. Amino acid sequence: CASSVSWGNNYGYTF.

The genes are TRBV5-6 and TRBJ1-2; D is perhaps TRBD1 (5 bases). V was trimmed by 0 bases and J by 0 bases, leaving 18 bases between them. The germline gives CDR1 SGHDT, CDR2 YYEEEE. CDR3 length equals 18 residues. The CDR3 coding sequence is TGTGCCAGCAGCTTGGAGCTCGGGGGAGTTAAAGCTAACTATGGCTACACCTTC. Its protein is CASSLELGGVKANYGYTF.

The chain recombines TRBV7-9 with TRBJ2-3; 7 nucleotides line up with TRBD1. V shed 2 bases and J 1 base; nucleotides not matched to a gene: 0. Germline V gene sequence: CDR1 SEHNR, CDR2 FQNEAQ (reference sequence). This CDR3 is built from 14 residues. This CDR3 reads CASSLTGGTDTQYF. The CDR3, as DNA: TGTGCCAGCAGCTTAACAGGGGGCACAGATACGCAGTATTTT. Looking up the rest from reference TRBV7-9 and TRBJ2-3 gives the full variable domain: DTGVSQNPRHKITKRGQNVTFRCDPISEHNRLYWYRQTLGQGPEFLTYFQNEAQLEKSRLLSDRFSAERPKGSFSTLEIQRTEQGDSAMYLCASSLTGGTDTQYFGPGTRLTVL.

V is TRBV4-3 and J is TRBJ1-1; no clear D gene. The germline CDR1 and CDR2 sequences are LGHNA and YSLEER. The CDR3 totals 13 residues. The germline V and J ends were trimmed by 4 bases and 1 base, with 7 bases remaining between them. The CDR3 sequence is CASSRDRNTEAFF. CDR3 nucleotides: TGCGCCAGCAGCCGCGATAGGAACACTGAAGCTTTCTTT.

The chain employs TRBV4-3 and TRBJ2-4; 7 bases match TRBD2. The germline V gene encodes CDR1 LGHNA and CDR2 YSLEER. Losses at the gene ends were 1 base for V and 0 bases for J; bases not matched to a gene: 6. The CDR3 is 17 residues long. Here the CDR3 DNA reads TGCGCCAGCAGCCAAGTTGGAGCGGGGATAGCCAAAAACATTCAGTACTTC. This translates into CASSQVGAGIAKNIQYF.

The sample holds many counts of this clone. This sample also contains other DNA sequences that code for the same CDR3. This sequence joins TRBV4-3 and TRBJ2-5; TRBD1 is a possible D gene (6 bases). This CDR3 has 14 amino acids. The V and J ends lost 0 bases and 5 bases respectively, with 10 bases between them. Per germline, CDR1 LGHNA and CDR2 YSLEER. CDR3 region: CASSQDTGKETQYF. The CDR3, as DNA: TGCGCCAGCAGCCAAGATACAGGGAAGGAGACCCAGTACTTC.

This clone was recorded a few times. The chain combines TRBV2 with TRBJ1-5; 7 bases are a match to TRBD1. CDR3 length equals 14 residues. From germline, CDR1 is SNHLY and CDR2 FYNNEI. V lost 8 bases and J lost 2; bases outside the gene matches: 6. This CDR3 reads CASSKGTGNQPQHF. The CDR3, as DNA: TGTGCCAGCTCGAAAGGGACAGGCAATCAGCCCCAGCATTTT.

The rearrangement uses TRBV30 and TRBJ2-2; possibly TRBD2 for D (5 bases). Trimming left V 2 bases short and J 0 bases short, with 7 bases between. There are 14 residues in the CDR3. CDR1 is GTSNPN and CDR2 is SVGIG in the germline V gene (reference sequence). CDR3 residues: CAWSSGANTGELFF. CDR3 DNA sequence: TGTGCCTGGAGTAGCGGAGCGAACACCGGGGAGCTGTTTTTT.

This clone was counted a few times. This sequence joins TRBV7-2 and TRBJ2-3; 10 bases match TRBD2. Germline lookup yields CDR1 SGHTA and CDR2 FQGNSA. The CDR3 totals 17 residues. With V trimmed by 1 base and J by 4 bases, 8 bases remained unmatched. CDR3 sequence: CASSLGERGGVSDTQYF. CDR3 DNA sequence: TGTGCCAGCAGCTTAGGAGAGCGGGGGGGCGTGTCAGATACGCAGTATTTT. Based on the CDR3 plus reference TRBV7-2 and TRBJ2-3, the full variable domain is GAGVSQSPSNKVTEKGKDVELRCDPISGHTALYWYRQSLGQGLEFLIYFQGNSAPDKSGLPSDRFSAERTGGSVSTLTIQRTQQEDSAVYLCASSLGERGGVSDTQYFGPGTRLTVL.

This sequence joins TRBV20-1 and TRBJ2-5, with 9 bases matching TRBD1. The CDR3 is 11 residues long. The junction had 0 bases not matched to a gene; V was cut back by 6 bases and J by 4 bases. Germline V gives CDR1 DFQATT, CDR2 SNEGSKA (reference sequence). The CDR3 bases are TGCAGTGCGACAGGGGGAGAGACCCAGTACTTC. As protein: CSATGGETQYF.

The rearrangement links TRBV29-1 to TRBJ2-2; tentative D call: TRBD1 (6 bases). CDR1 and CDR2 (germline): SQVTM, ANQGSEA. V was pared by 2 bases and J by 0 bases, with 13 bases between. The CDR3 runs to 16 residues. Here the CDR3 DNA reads TGCAGCGTTGAACCAACCGGGACACCGAACACCGGGGAGCTGTTTTTT. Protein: CSVEPTGTPNTGELFF.

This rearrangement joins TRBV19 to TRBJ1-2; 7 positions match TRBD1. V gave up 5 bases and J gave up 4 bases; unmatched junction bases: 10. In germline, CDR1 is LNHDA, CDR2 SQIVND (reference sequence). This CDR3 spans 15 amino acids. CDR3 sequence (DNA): TGTGCCAGTAGTCCACAACAGGGGCTTACCTATGGCTACACCTTC. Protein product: CASSPQQGLTYGYTF.

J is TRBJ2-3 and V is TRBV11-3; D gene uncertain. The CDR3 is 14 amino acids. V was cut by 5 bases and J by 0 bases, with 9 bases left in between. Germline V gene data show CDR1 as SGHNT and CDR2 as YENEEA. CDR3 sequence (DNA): TGTGCCAGCAGCACGGGTCGGAGCACAGATACGCAGTATTTT. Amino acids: CASSTGRSTDTQYF.

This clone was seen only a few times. CDR3 in amino acids: CASSRWTGTGVSGYTF. DNA for the CDR3: TGTGCCAGCAGTCGCTGGACCGGGACAGGGGTTTCTGGCTACACCTTC. The J gene is TRBJ1-2, the V gene TRBV7-9, with 10 bases lining up with TRBD1. The germline V gene has CDR1 SEHNR and CDR2 FQNEAQ (reference sequence). The CDR3 is 16 residues long. V gave up 6 bases and J gave up 7 bases; unmatched junction bases: 14.

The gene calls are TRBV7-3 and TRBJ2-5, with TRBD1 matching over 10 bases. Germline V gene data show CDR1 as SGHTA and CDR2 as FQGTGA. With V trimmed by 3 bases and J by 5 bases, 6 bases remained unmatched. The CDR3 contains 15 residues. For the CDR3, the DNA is TGTGCCAGCAGCTTCGGGACAGGGGTCGGGGAGACCCAGTACTTC. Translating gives CASSFGTGVGETQYF.

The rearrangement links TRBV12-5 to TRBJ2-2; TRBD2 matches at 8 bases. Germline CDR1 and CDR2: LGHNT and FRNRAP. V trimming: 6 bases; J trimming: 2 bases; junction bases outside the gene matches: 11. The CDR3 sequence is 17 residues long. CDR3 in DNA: TGTGCTAGTGGCCCCCAAGCGGCGGGGGGTAACACCGGGGAGCTGTTTTTT. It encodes CASGPQAAGGNTGELFF.